One sample yielded the 23 T cell receptor beta chains listed below, sequenced in a study of T cells in narcolepsy. Data came from immunoSEQ multiplex PCR; TCRdb stores just in-frame clones and leaves some out. The sample yields 27,000 or so clones, over 75% seen once. The sequencing input was memory (CD45RA-) CD4+ T cells from blood. Every receptor here comes from a human donor in good health.

There are a few counts of this clone. The J gene is TRBJ2-2, the V gene TRBV5-1; 9 positions match TRBD1. Germline assignment: CDR1 SGHRS and CDR2 YFSETQ. The CDR3 length is 16 residues. The V segment lost 4 bases and the J segment 3 bases; nucleotides outside the gene matches: 7. Here the CDR3 reads CASSITGGVDTGELFF. The CDR3 coding sequence is TGCGCCAGCAGCATTACAGGGGGCGTCGACACCGGGGAGCTGTTTTTT. The full variable domain, completed using reference TRBV5-1 and TRBJ2-2, is KAGVTQTPRYLIKTRGQQVTLSCSPISGHRSVSWYQQTPGQGLQFLFEYFSETQRNKGNFPGRFSGRQFSNSRSEMNVSTLELGDSALYLCASSITGGVDTGELFFGEGSRLTVL.

The genes are TRBV5-4 and TRBJ1-2; 7 positions match TRBD1. The germline V gene has CDR1 SGHNT and CDR2 YYREEE (reference sequence). The CDR3 has 13 residues. Trimming removed 4 bases from V and 4 bases from J; junction bases left unmatched: 4. As DNA, the CDR3 is TGTGCCAGCAGCGTAACAGGGGTCTATGGCTACACCTTC. Protein sequence: CASSVTGVYGYTF.

This clone has a handful of counts. The chain employs TRBV6-5 and TRBJ2-7; 8 bases match TRBD1. This CDR3 spans 14 amino acids. The J segment lost 2 bases and the V segment lost 6 bases, leaving 6 bases of the junction unmatched. From germline, CDR1 is MNHEY and CDR2 SVGAGI. The CDR3 DNA is TGTGCCAGCAGCCGCGGACAGGGCGCCTACGAGCAGTACTTC. Its protein is CASSRGQGAYEQYF.

The V call is TRBV28, the J call TRBJ2-6, with a possible D match to TRBD1 (5 bases). This CDR3 has 16 residues. Per germline, CDR1 MDHEN and CDR2 SYDVKM. Trimming cost V 3 bases and J 0 bases, with 9 bases left between them. The CDR3, as DNA: TGTGCCAGCAGTTTTCTAGGGGACTCTGGGGCCAACGTCCTGACTTTC. It yields the protein CASSFLGDSGANVLTF.

This clone came up once. This rearrangement joins TRBV19 to TRBJ2-7, with D unresolved. Germline V gives CDR1 LNHDA, CDR2 SQIVND (reference sequence). V lost 1 base to trimming and J lost 3 bases, with 10 bases between them. This CDR3 comprises 14 residues. The CDR3 DNA reads TGTGCCAGTAGTATAGGATACGGAAGCTACGAGCAGTACTTC. Translated: CASSIGYGSYEQYF.

The V and J genes are TRBV29-1 and TRBJ2-5, with TRBD2 as a possible D gene (6 bases). Between the trimmed V and J ends, which lost 6 bases and 0 bases, there was a span of 14 bases. Germline CDR1 SQVTM, CDR2 ANQGSEA. There are 14 residues in the CDR3. The CDR3, as DNA: TGCAGCGTCGCTATTAGCGGTAACCAAGAGACCCAGTACTTC. The encoded protein is CSVAISGNQETQYF.

This clone is labeled medium-sized. The V call is TRBV5-1, the J call TRBJ1-1; D gene unclear. The V end was cut by 1 base, the J end by 7 bases, with 8 bases between. The CDR3 loop spans 12 amino acids. CDR1 and CDR2 (germline): SGHRS, YFSETQ. Here the CDR3 reads CASSLRGGEAFF. CDR3 DNA: TGCGCCAGCAGCTTGAGAGGAGGTGAAGCTTTCTTT.

The CDR3 sequence: CASSITPGTYEQYF. CDR3 coding DNA: TGTGCCAGCAGTATCACGCCCGGGACTTACGAGCAGTACTTC. The chain is built from TRBV6-6 and TRBJ2-7, with D maybe TRBD2 (6 bases). This CDR3 has 14 residues. V dropped 5 bases and J dropped 4 bases, with 15 bases sitting between them. Germline assignment: CDR1 MNHNY and CDR2 SVGAGI (reference sequence).

The V gene is TRBV2, the J gene TRBJ1-1; no reliable D call. The CDR3 spans 13 residues. Germline values: CDR1 SNHLY, CDR2 FYNNEI. Deletions cut 5 bases from V and 2 bases from J, with 9 bases between. This CDR3 reads CASSPRHNTEAFF. As DNA, the CDR3 is TGTGCCAGCAGTCCTAGACATAACACTGAAGCTTTCTTT.

The chain employs TRBV11-3 and TRBJ2-2; TRBD1 aligns across 7 bases. The V gene end was trimmed by 3 bases and the J gene end by 4 bases; junction bases not matched to a gene: 5. CDR1 and CDR2 from the germline V gene are SGHNT and YENEEA. This CDR3 is 15 amino acids long. The CDR3 DNA reads TGTGCCAGCAGCTTCTTATCAGGGGGCACCGGGGAGCTGTTTTTT. Protein sequence: CASSFLSGGTGELFF.

CDR3 in amino acids: CASSMHSGELFF. CDR3 sequence (DNA): TGTGCCAGTAGTATGCACTCCGGGGAGCTGTTTTTT. V is TRBV19 and J is TRBJ2-2; D is ambiguous. V lost 3 bases and J 6 bases, leaving 5 bases between the germline ends. There are 12 residues in the CDR3. CDR1 and CDR2 (germline): LNHDA, SQIVND (reference sequence).

The DNA of the CDR3 is TGTGCCAGCAGCTCGGGACGGCAAAACATTCAGTACTTC. Its translation is CASSSGRQNIQYF. The rearrangement uses TRBV13 and TRBJ2-4; TRBD1 or TRBD2 may be the D gene (5 bases each). V was cut by 4 bases and J by 5 bases, with 9 bases left in between. The CDR3 is 13 amino acids. CDR1 PRHDT and CDR2 FYEKMQ come from the germline V gene (reference sequence).

This chain uses TRBV5-4 with TRBJ2-7; possibly TRBD1 for D (7 bases). In germline, CDR1 is SGHNT, CDR2 YYREEE (reference sequence). The CDR3 runs 18 residues. Between the trimmed V and J ends, which lost 0 bases and 0 bases, there was a span of 19 bases. The CDR3: CASSLVGGGRGSSYEQYF. The CDR3 DNA reads TGTGCCAGCAGCTTGGTAGGAGGGGGCCGGGGTAGCTCCTACGAGCAGTACTTC.

This chain connects TRBV6-1 to TRBJ2-3, with D perhaps TRBD1 or TRBD2 (5 bases each). The CDR3 has 14 amino acids. The V end lost 8 bases, the J end lost 2 bases, and 14 bases lay between the germline ends. Germline V gene lookup returns CDR1 MNHNS and CDR2 SASEGT. This chain's CDR3 is CASGSGPHTDTQYF. DNA of the CDR3: TGTGCCAGCGGTTCGGGGCCCCACACAGATACGCAGTATTTT.

The chain recombines TRBV5-6 with TRBJ2-7; D unresolved. The CDR3 runs to 12 residues. The V and J ends lost 2 bases and 2 bases respectively, with 5 bases between them. The germline V gene encodes CDR1 SGHDT and CDR2 YYEEEE. CDR3 nucleotide sequence: TGTGCCAGCAGCTTTGGGGCCTACGAGCAGTACTTC. It yields the protein CASSFGAYEQYF.

J is TRBJ1-1 and V is TRBV10-3; no firm D call. The V end was cut by 7 bases, the J end by 1 base, with 10 bases between. The CDR3 sequence is 13 residues long. Germline loops: CDR1 ENHRY, CDR2 SYGVKD. CDR3 amino acids: CAIKTTANTEAFF. The DNA of the CDR3 is TGTGCCATCAAAACCACGGCGAACACTGAAGCTTTCTTT.

The chain has TRBV30 and TRBJ1-2, with D maybe TRBD1 (5 bases). Germline CDR1 and CDR2: GTSNPN and SVGIG (reference sequence). V dropped 4 bases and J dropped 8 bases, with 20 bases sitting between them. The CDR3 is 14 residues long. The CDR3 region is CAWKWGRGAVGYTF. The CDR3 nucleotides read TGTGCCTGGAAGTGGGGGAGAGGGGCGGTCGGCTACACCTTC.

The chain uses TRBV28 and TRBJ2-7; weak D call: TRBD1 (6 bases). Germline values: CDR1 MDHEN, CDR2 SYDVKM. V was pared by 6 bases and J by 3 bases, with 15 bases between. The CDR3 is made up of 14 amino acids. The CDR3 coding sequence is TGTGCCAGCAGGCCACAGGGTCCAAGCTACGAGCAGTACTTC. This codes for CASRPQGPSYEQYF.

The rearrangement uses TRBV7-8 and TRBJ1-2; D is uncertain. Trimming took off 1 base at V and 4 bases at J, with 19 bases between the two ends. In germline, CDR1 is SGHVS, CDR2 FQNEAQ. The CDR3 spans 17 residues. Here the CDR3 reads CASSLDPSGGKSYGYTF. The CDR3 region has the DNA TGTGCCAGCAGCTTAGACCCAAGCGGAGGAAAAAGCTATGGCTACACCTTC.

This sequence joins TRBV6-1 and TRBJ1-2; TRBD1 aligns across 8 bases. CDR1 and CDR2 from the germline V gene are MNHNS and SASEGT. J was trimmed by 2 bases and V by 3 bases; bases with no gene match: 8. The CDR3 is 16 residues long. DNA for the CDR3: TGTGCCAGCAGTGACGACCCGGACAGGGCAAACTATGGCTACACCTTC. Translated: CASSDDPDRANYGYTF.

The chain joins TRBV5-6 to TRBJ2-3, with 7 bases lining up with TRBD2. The CDR3 is made up of 16 amino acids. The germline V gene encodes CDR1 SGHDT and CDR2 YYEEEE. V gave up 0 bases and J gave up 3 bases; unmatched junction bases: 7. CDR3 region: CASSLGGRARTDTQYF. Written as DNA, the CDR3 is TGTGCCAGCAGCTTGGGTGGGAGGGCCAGAACAGATACGCAGTATTTT.

This clone is a singleton in its sample. The chain is built from TRBV10-3 and TRBJ1-1; weak D call: TRBD1 (5 bases). Trimming pared 5 bases from V and 4 bases from J, leaving 20 bases between. There are 16 residues in the CDR3. The V gene's germline CDR1 is ENHRY and CDR2 SYGVKD. This CDR3 reads CAISTTAPNGSTEAFF. For the CDR3, the DNA is TGTGCCATCAGTACGACAGCACCAAACGGGAGCACTGAAGCTTTCTTT.

The V and J genes are TRBV4-1 and TRBJ2-7; 9 nucleotides line up with TRBD1. Losses at the gene ends were 4 bases for V and 3 bases for J; bases not matched to a gene: 13. The CDR3 runs to 17 residues. Germline CDR1 and CDR2: MGHRA and YSYEKL. In nucleotides, the CDR3 is TGCGCCAGCAGCCTCCGAACGGGGACAGGGCAAATCTACGAGCAGTACTTC. Translated, it gives CASSLRTGTGQIYEQYF.